What follows is one T cell receptor (beta chain) and its context. Its antigen is not known. V was cut by 0 bases and J by 4 bases, with 10 bases left in between. CDR1 SGHRS and CDR2 YFSETQ come from the germline V gene. The CDR3 spans 14 residues. Sequencing was performed with immunoSEQ multiplex PCR; in TCRdb, only in-frame clones are kept and a portion is missing. The profile shows fewer than 120,000 clones, approximately 92% of them singletons. These data come from a study of siplizumab effects on memory and regulatory T cells. Whole-study results and caveats: Naive T cells appeared more diverse than memory cells and seemed to be major alloresponse contributors.

The gene calls are TRBV5-1 and TRBJ1-2; D perhaps matches TRBD1 (5 bases). What was sequenced was CD4+ T cells sorted from blood. This sequence was found in a human donor in good health. The CDR3 DNA is TGCGCCAGCAGCTTGGGGTCAGGGCCCTATGGCTACACCTTC. Protein product: CASSLGSGPYGYTF.